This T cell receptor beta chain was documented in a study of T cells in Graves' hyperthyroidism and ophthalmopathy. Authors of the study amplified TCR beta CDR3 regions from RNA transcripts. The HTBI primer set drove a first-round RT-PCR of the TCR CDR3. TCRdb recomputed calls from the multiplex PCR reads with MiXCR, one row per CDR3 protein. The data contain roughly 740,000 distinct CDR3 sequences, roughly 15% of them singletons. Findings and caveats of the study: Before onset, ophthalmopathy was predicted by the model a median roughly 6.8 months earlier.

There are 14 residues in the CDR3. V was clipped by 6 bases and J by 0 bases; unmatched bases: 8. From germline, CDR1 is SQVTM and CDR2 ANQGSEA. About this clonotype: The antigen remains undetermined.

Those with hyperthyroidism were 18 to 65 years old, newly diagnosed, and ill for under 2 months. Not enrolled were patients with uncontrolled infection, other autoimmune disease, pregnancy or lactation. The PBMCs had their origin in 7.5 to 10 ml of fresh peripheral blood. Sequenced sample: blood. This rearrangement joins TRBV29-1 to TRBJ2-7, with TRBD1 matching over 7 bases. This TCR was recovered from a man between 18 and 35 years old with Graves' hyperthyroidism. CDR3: CSVAGTESSYEQYF. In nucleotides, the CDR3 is TGCAGCGTGGCCGGGACAGAAAGCTCCTACGAGCAGTACTTC.